The 32 T cell receptor beta chains given below trace back to one sample, sequenced in a study of neurological immune-mediated disorders. TCRdb redid the calling of the 5' RACE reads with MiXCR, one entry per CDR3 protein. The sample holds about 40,000 distinct CDR3 sequences, around 2.5% seen once. The sequencing input was PBMCs. These receptors were obtained from a man aged 50-59 years with multiple sclerosis.

The chain recombines TRBV3-1 with TRBJ2-7, with 8 bases matching TRBD2. J lost 5 bases, V lost 0 bases, and 12 bases had no gene match. This CDR3 has 17 amino acids. Germline values: CDR1 LGHDT, CDR2 YNNKEL (reference sequence). This CDR3 reads CASSQDSGGPTEDEQYF. CDR3 DNA sequence: TGTGCCAGCAGCCAAGATTCGGGGGGGCCCACAGAGGACGAGCAGTACTTC.

This clonotype was seen many times. The chain is built from TRBV12-3 or TRBV12-4 and TRBJ2-1, with D possibly TRBD1 on 6 matching bases. The CDR3 is 15 amino acids. V lost 6 bases to trimming and J lost 0 bases, with 12 bases between them. The CDR3: CASRTPDSSYNEQFF. CDR3 nucleotides: TGTGCCAGCAGAACCCCGGACAGCTCCTACAATGAGCAGTTCTTC.

This clonotype appeared many times. This chain links TRBV7-8 with TRBJ1-2; 9 bases agree with TRBD1. Germline-derived CDR1 and CDR2 are SGHVS and FQNEAQ. The V gene end was trimmed by 5 bases and the J gene end by 6 bases; junction bases not matched to a gene: 10. The CDR3 has 15 residues. CDR3 bases: TGTGCCAGCAGCACTACCCGTACAGGGGGCGATGGCTACACCTTC. Amino acids: CASSTTRTGGDGYTF.

This clonotype was seen ten or more times. CDR3 protein: CASSQDLGGFEQYF. In DNA form, the CDR3 reads TGTGCCAGCAGCCAAGATTTAGGAGGGTTCGAGCAGTACTTC. The chain has TRBV14 and TRBJ2-7, with D maybe TRBD2 (6 bases). The CDR3 runs 14 residues. Germline CDR1 reads SGHDN; CDR2 reads FVKESK. The V end lost 0 bases, the J end lost 6 bases, and 12 bases lay between the germline ends.

There are many counts of this clonotype. This chain uses TRBV14 with TRBJ1-1; a weak D match, TRBD1 (5 bases). This CDR3 contains 14 residues. Germline assignment: CDR1 SGHDN and CDR2 FVKESK. The germline V and J ends were trimmed by 0 bases and 5 bases, with 10 bases remaining between them. The CDR3 spells CASSQDTGGTEAFF. In DNA form, the CDR3 reads TGTGCCAGCAGCCAAGATACCGGGGGTACTGAAGCTTTCTTT.

This clonotype was counted ten times or more. The chain recombines TRBV5-1 with TRBJ1-2, with unresolved D. The CDR3 loop spans 14 amino acids. V was clipped by 5 bases and J by 4 bases, with 15 bases between them. Looked up from germline, CDR1 is SGHRS and CDR2 is YFSETQ. The CDR3 nucleotides read TGCGCCAGCAGACCGGCGGGCGAAGGCTATGGCTACACCTTC. This codes for CASRPAGEGYGYTF.

In this sample, this clonotype turned up many times. The chain is built from TRBV5-1 and TRBJ2-4; 9 bases are a match to TRBD1. V lost 4 bases to trimming and J lost 9 bases; unmatched junction nucleotides: 11. This CDR3 spans 15 amino acids. Germline-derived CDR1 and CDR2 are SGHRS and YFSETQ. The CDR3 reads CASSPDPGTGTIQYF. The DNA of the CDR3 is TGCGCCAGCAGCCCGGACCCCGGGACAGGGACCATTCAGTACTTC.

This clonotype was recorded many times. One end of the junction varies from germline; a read error may be responsible. This chain links TRBV9 with TRBJ1-3; 7 positions agree with TRBD1. Per the germline V gene, CDR1 is SGDLS and CDR2 is YYNGEE. The CDR3 is 15 amino acids. This CDR3 is CASSGQGDSGKTIYF. CDR3 nucleotide sequence: TGTGCCAGCAGCGGACAGGGCGACTCTGGAAAAACCATATATTTT.

This clonotype was found many times. The gene calls are TRBV10-3 and TRBJ2-2; the match to TRBD1 covers 8 bases. V was pared by 3 bases and J by 10 bases, with 10 bases of the junction left unmatched. Germline V lookup: CDR1 ENHRY, CDR2 SYGVKD. The CDR3 totals 15 residues. The CDR3 DNA follows: TGTGCCATCAGTGACAAGTCAGGGGGCGAGGAGGAGCTGTTTTTT. Translated, it gives CAISDKSGGEEELFF.

This clonotype has a count of ten or more. The chain employs TRBV6-6 and TRBJ2-1, with 8 bases that match TRBD1. The CDR3 has 13 amino acids. Unmatched junction bases numbered 6, after V lost 6 bases and J lost 8 bases. CDR1 is MNHNY, CDR2 SVGAGI, per germline (reference sequence). The CDR3: CASRDRAVDEQFF. The CDR3 DNA reads TGTGCCAGCAGGGACAGGGCGGTGGATGAGCAGTTCTTC.

This clonotype was picked up a small number of times. This chain connects TRBV13 to TRBJ2-1, with unresolved D. The CDR3 sequence is 14 residues long. Per the germline V gene, CDR1 is PRHDT and CDR2 is FYEKMQ (reference sequence). Trimming left V 1 base short and J 8 bases short, with 12 bases between. Written as DNA, the CDR3 is TGTGCCAGCAGCTTAGATGTAGCTCTCGATGAGCAGTTCTTC. Translation: CASSLDVALDEQFF.

This clonotype was seen a few times. The CDR3 carries no conserved terminal phenylalanine or tryptophan, so it likely arises from a read error. The chain links TRBV5-1 to TRBJ2-5, with 11 bases identical to TRBD2. Per germline, CDR1 SGHRS and CDR2 YFSETQ. The CDR3 is 14 amino acids. With 7 bases clipped from V and 1 base from J, the junction kept 3 bases outside the gene matches. The CDR3 DNA follows: TGCGCCAGCCGACTAGCGGGGATCCAAGAGACCCAGTACTGC. Protein sequence: CASRLAGIQETQYC.

This clonotype was seen ten or more times. The chain recombines TRBV28 with TRBJ2-7, with 9 bases lining up with TRBD2. Trimming removed 1 base from V and 2 bases from J; junction bases left unmatched: 3. The CDR3 runs to 15 residues. The germline CDR1 and CDR2 sequences are MDHEN and SYDVKM. DNA of the CDR3: TGTGCCAGCAGTTTATCTGCGGGGGGGACCTACGAGCAGTACTTC. As protein: CASSLSAGGTYEQYF.

Many counts were recorded for this clonotype. The CDR3 DNA is TGTGCCAGCGGCGTCTTGGGGGGCGAGGGGCAGTTCTTC. Translation: CASGVLGGEGQFF. The chain carries TRBV12-3 or TRBV12-4 and TRBJ2-1, with D perhaps TRBD1 or TRBD2 (6 bases each). Trimming took off 8 bases at V and 12 bases at J, with 20 bases between the two ends. The CDR3 spans 13 residues.

This clonotype was picked up many times. The rearrangement links TRBV20-1 to TRBJ1-5; D may be TRBD1 (6 bases). The CDR3 covers 14 residues. Trimming cost V 6 bases and J 5 bases, with 17 bases left between them. Germline V gene data show CDR1 as DFQATT and CDR2 as SNEGSKA (reference sequence). Here the CDR3 reads CSAKRSQGDQPQHF. The CDR3 DNA is TGCAGTGCCAAAAGGTCACAGGGAGATCAGCCCCAGCATTTT.

This clonotype was counted at least ten times. The rearrangement joins TRBV7-9 to TRBJ2-3; TRBD1 agrees at 9 bases. Losses at the gene ends were 4 bases for V and 4 bases for J; bases not matched to a gene: 6. Germline CDR1 SEHNR, CDR2 FQNEAQ (reference sequence). This CDR3 contains 15 residues. The CDR3 reads CASSSGTGFADTQYF. The CDR3 DNA reads TGTGCCAGCAGCTCCGGGACAGGGTTTGCAGATACGCAGTATTTT.

This clonotype came up many times. In nucleotides, the CDR3 is TGCGCCAGCAGTCCCGGGACAGGGGGTTCCTACGAGCAGTACTTC. Encoded protein: CASSPGTGGSYEQYF. The chain links TRBV10-2 to TRBJ2-7; TRBD1 matches 11 bases. Germline trimming cut 5 bases from V and 1 base from J; bases unmatched to any gene: 4. This CDR3 region has 15 residues. Looked up from germline, CDR1 is WSHSY and CDR2 is SAAADI.

This clonotype occurred many times. This chain uses TRBV9 with TRBJ2-7; possibly TRBD2 for D (6 bases). This CDR3 contains 14 residues. CDR1 and CDR2 (germline): SGDLS, YYNGEE. V lost 3 bases and J lost 2, with 12 bases in between. CDR3 amino acids: CASSAGGWAYEQYF. The CDR3 nucleotides are TGTGCCAGCAGCGCCGGGGGTTGGGCCTACGAGCAGTACTTC.

The chain recombines TRBV5-1 with TRBJ2-7, with D maybe TRBD1 (5 bases). V lost 4 bases, J lost 4 bases, and 9 bases lay in between. The CDR3 loop spans 12 amino acids. Germline V lookup: CDR1 SGHRS, CDR2 YFSETQ. In DNA, the CDR3 is TGCGCCAGCAGCGACGCAGGGTACGAGCAGTACTTC. Amino acid sequence: CASSDAGYEQYF.

The V gene is TRBV9, the J gene TRBJ2-7; D not certain. CDR3 length equals 14 residues. Germline lookup yields CDR1 SGDLS and CDR2 YYNGEE. The V end lost 0 bases, the J end lost 4 bases, and 11 bases lay between the germline ends. CDR3 protein: CASSVEGKSYEQYF. The CDR3 bases are TGTGCCAGCAGCGTAGAGGGAAAGAGTTACGAGCAGTACTTC.

This clonotype was counted at least ten times. This chain joins TRBV7-9 and TRBJ2-4, with 10 bases lining up with TRBD1. The germline V gene encodes CDR1 SEHNR and CDR2 FQNEAQ (reference sequence). The CDR3 loop spans 16 amino acids. V dropped 3 bases and J dropped 2; count of bases not matched to a gene: 4. CDR3 sequence: CASSLGDRGSKNIQYF. For the CDR3, the DNA is TGTGCCAGCAGCTTGGGGGACAGGGGTTCCAAAAACATTCAGTACTTC.

This clonotype has ten or more counts. The chain is built from TRBV9 and TRBJ2-1; 9 bases match TRBD1. The CDR3 extends over 14 amino acids. The V gene's germline CDR1 is SGDLS and CDR2 YYNGEE. J lost 8 bases, V lost 4 bases, and 7 bases had no gene match. The CDR3 DNA is TGTGCCAGCAGCCGGACAGGGGATAACGATGAGCAGTTCTTC. This gives the protein CASSRTGDNDEQFF.

This clonotype was detected many times. The V and J genes are TRBV20-1 and TRBJ1-4; D possibly corresponds to TRBD1 (6 bases). Trimming shortened V by 5 bases and J by 8 bases, and 18 bases separated the two germline ends. Looked up from germline, CDR1 is DFQATT and CDR2 is SNEGSKA (reference sequence). CDR3 length: 14 residues. In DNA form, the CDR3 reads TGCAGTGCTGGACCGAGGGGGGTTAGGGAAAAACTGTTTTTT. Its protein is CSAGPRGVREKLFF.

This clonotype was seen at least ten times. The V call is TRBV11-2, the J call TRBJ1-1; 8 nucleotides align to TRBD1. The CDR3 runs 17 residues. The germline gives CDR1 SGHAT, CDR2 FQNNGV. Germline trimming cut 4 bases from V and 3 bases from J; bases unmatched to any gene: 13. The CDR3 bases are TGTGCCAGCAGCTCCCGCCAGGGGGCTGGACGGGACACTGAAGCTTTCTTT. Residues: CASSSRQGAGRDTEAFF.

This clonotype showed up many times. A junction end diverges from the germline sequence, so it may reflect a read error. J is TRBJ1-5 and V is TRBV20-1, with D maybe TRBD1 (6 bases). CDR1 DFQATT and CDR2 SNEGSKA come from the germline V gene (reference sequence). The CDR3 is made up of 15 amino acids. The CDR3, as DNA: TGCAGTGCTAGAGATCGGGGGCCAGACAATCAGCCCCAGAATTTT. It is translated as CSARDRGPDNQPQNF.

This clonotype was detected ten times or more. This sequence joins TRBV11-3 and TRBJ1-4, with D possibly being TRBD1 (5 bases). The V gene's germline CDR1 is SGHNT and CDR2 YENEEA. V was shortened by 5 bases and J by 3 bases, with 19 bases between the two germline ends. CDR3 length: 17 residues. CDR3 protein: CASSIGDSTTANEKLFF. The CDR3 region has the DNA TGTGCCAGCAGCATTGGCGACAGCACGACGGCTAATGAAAAACTGTTTTTT.

This clonotype was seen at least ten times. The V and J genes are TRBV6-6 and TRBJ2-3; tentatively, D is TRBD1 or TRBD2 (5 bases each). The CDR3 has 12 amino acids. V shed 8 bases and J shed 5 bases, with 11 bases lying between them. Per the germline V gene, CDR1 is MNHNY and CDR2 is SVGAGI (reference sequence). This chain's CDR3 is CASGGVGDTQYF. In DNA form, the CDR3 reads TGTGCCAGCGGGGGTGTGGGAGATACGCAGTATTTT.

This clonotype has a count of ten or more. The chain has TRBV12-3 or TRBV12-4 and TRBJ2-7; 8 bases are a match to TRBD2. With 5 bases clipped from V and 1 base from J, the junction kept 1 base outside the gene matches. The CDR3 extends over 13 amino acids. The CDR3: CASSPSGSYEQYF. CDR3 sequence (DNA): TGTGCCAGCAGTCCTAGCGGGTCCTACGAGCAGTACTTC.

This clonotype showed up many times. The chain recombines TRBV9 with TRBJ2-7; 8 bases map to TRBD1. Unmatched junction bases numbered 6, after V lost 4 bases and J lost 3 bases. The germline V gene has CDR1 SGDLS and CDR2 YYNGEE. The CDR3 runs to 14 residues. The CDR3 loop is CASSPRQGLYEQYF. The CDR3 DNA reads as TGTGCCAGCAGCCCCCGACAGGGGCTCTACGAGCAGTACTTC.

This clonotype was seen at least ten times. The J gene is TRBJ1-5, the V gene TRBV5-1; TRBD1 might be the D (6 bases). This CDR3 has 15 residues. V dropped 0 bases and J dropped 7 bases, with 14 bases sitting between them. Germline CDR1 and CDR2: SGHRS and YFSETQ. This CDR3 reads CASSLGSGGVQPQHF. For the CDR3, the DNA is TGCGCCAGCAGCTTGGGGTCGGGGGGCGTCCAGCCCCAGCATTTT.

This clonotype was found a few times. The CDR3 DNA follows: TGCGCCAGCAGCTGGGAAAGACCCTACGAGCAGTACTTC. Translated, it gives CASSWERPYEQYF. The J gene is TRBJ2-7, the V gene TRBV5-1; D is ambiguous. Germline assignment: CDR1 SGHRS and CDR2 YFSETQ. V lost 3 bases to trimming and J lost 2 bases, with 9 bases between them. The CDR3 has 13 amino acids. The variable domain in full, completed from reference TRBV5-1 and TRBJ2-7, reads KAGVTQTPRYLIKTRGQQVTLSCSPISGHRSVSWYQQTPGQGLQFLFEYFSETQRNKGNFPGRFSGRQFSNSRSEMNVSTLELGDSALYLCASSWERPYEQYFGPGTRLTVT.

This clonotype showed up many times. The rearrangement links TRBV15 to TRBJ1-1, with 8 nucleotides matching TRBD1. CDR1 LNHNV and CDR2 YYDKDF come from the germline V gene (reference sequence). This CDR3 is 17 amino acids long. With 1 base clipped from V and 0 bases from J, the junction kept 7 bases outside the gene matches. CDR3 DNA sequence: TGTGCCACCAGCAGAGGGGACAGGTTCTATGTGAACACTGAAGCTTTCTTT. As protein: CATSRGDRFYVNTEAFF.